What follows is one T cell receptor (beta chain) and its context. The V and J ends lost 2 bases and 2 bases respectively, with 11 bases between them. CDR1 and CDR2 (germline): SGHNT, YYREEE (reference sequence). CDR3 size: 14 residues. These data are taken from a study of blood T cell repertoires in COVID-19. Study context: COVID-19 samples collected from the United States, Italy and Spain covered acute and convalescent phases. Sample material is recorded as cDNA or gDNA derived from T cells, B-cell-depleted T cells, or PBMCs.

In the original analysis: Amplified reference gene primers provided the basis for estimating nucleated cell counts. Clones were read by immunoSEQ multiplex PCR, and TCRdb kept only the in-frame ones, dropping some. V and J calls and clone size follow that table, whereas D and trimming were derived from the DNA. The sample holds about 170,000 clones, about 83% seen once. The chain combines TRBV5-4 with TRBJ2-7; D perhaps matches TRBD1 (7 bases). The origin of this receptor is a man between 60 and 75 years old with acute or convalescent COVID-19. Material for sequencing was peripheral blood. The CDR3 DNA sequence: TGTGCCAGCAGCTTTGGAGGGACAGCCTACGAGCAGTACTTC. This sequence encodes CASSFGGTAYEQYF.